A single sample gave rise to the 29 T cell receptor beta chains below, sequenced in a study of blood T cell repertoires in COVID-19. TCRdb's table, derived via immunoSEQ multiplex PCR, lists solely in-frame clones and lacks some. The table has 60,000 to 80,000 clones, over 80% seen once. The source material was peripheral blood. These receptors were taken from a man over 45 with COVID-19, enrolled during active disease.

The chain is built from TRBV9 and TRBJ2-7; the match to TRBD2 covers 8 bases. Looked up from germline, CDR1 is SGDLS and CDR2 is YYNGEE. The CDR3 contains 16 residues. V lost 3 bases to trimming and J lost 1 base; unmatched junction nucleotides: 9. Here the CDR3 DNA reads TGTGCCAGCAGCGCCCTTATGGCTAGCGGGTCCTACGAGCAGTACTTC. Translating gives CASSALMASGSYEQYF. Based on the CDR3 plus reference TRBV9 and TRBJ2-7, the full variable domain is DSGVTQTPKHLITATGQRVTLRCSPRSGDLSVYWYQQSLDQGLQFLIQYYNGEERAKGNILERFSAQQFPDLHSELNLSSLELGDSALYFCASSALMASGSYEQYFGPGTRLTVT.

The gene calls are TRBV28 and TRBJ1-5; D is perhaps TRBD1 (5 bases). V gave up 3 bases and J gave up 2 bases, with 8 bases separating them. Germline V gives CDR1 MDHEN, CDR2 SYDVKM. CDR3 length equals 14 residues. Here the CDR3 reads CASSLAQGNQPQHF. The CDR3 coding sequence is TGTGCCAGCAGTTTGGCACAGGGCAATCAGCCCCAGCATTTT.

The J gene is TRBJ1-2, the V gene TRBV7-2; TRBD1 matches 7 bases. The V gene's germline CDR1 is SGHTA and CDR2 FQGNSA. This CDR3 comprises 12 residues. Losses at the gene ends were 4 bases for V and 14 bases for J; bases not matched to a gene: 10. CDR3 coding DNA: TGTGCCAGCAGCTCCTCGGTGTGGGACAGAACCTTC. Translated, it gives CASSSSVWDRTF.

This chain joins TRBV6-5 and TRBJ2-1; the match to TRBD2 covers 8 bases. Trimming cost V 7 bases and J 8 bases; bases outside gene matches: 13. From germline, CDR1 is MNHEY and CDR2 SVGAGI. The CDR3 totals 15 residues. This CDR3 reads CASTVGGLGRDEQFF. CDR3 DNA: TGTGCCAGCACCGTCGGGGGACTAGGTCGCGATGAGCAGTTCTTC.

The V and J genes are TRBV7-2 and TRBJ2-5; TRBD1 matches at 8 bases. Trimming took 1 base from V and 7 from J; bases not matched to a gene: 8. Germline loops: CDR1 SGHTA, CDR2 FQGNSA. The CDR3 runs 15 residues. CDR3 bases: TGTGCCAGCAGCTTAGGGACAGGGATGATGAGGACCCAGTACTTC. Translated, it gives CASSLGTGMMRTQYF.

This rearrangement joins TRBV5-1 to TRBJ1-1; 9 nucleotides align to TRBD1. Germline CDR1 and CDR2: SGHRS and YFSETQ. The junction had 8 bases not matched to a gene; V was cut back by 4 bases and J by 7 bases. The CDR3 is 14 residues long. CDR3 loop: CASSLTGGASEAFF. The CDR3 nucleotides read TGCGCCAGCAGCCTAACAGGGGGCGCGAGTGAAGCTTTCTTT.

This clone was seen a handful of times. This chain connects TRBV6-6 to TRBJ2-7; D is possibly TRBD1 (6 bases). The CDR3 spans 15 residues. Germline CDR1 is MNHNY and CDR2 is SVGAGI (reference sequence). Trimming cost V 5 bases and J 5 bases, with 19 bases left between them. The chain's CDR3 is CASSRLTGERDEQYF. DNA for the CDR3: TGTGCCAGCAGTCGCCTGACAGGAGAGCGCGACGAGCAGTACTTC.

The CDR3 loop is CASSAKALSGRYRYEQYF. CDR3 DNA sequence: TGTGCCAGCAGTGCAAAAGCCCTTAGCGGGAGGTACCGGTACGAGCAGTACTTC. The V gene is TRBV2, the J gene TRBJ2-7, with 10 bases fitting TRBD2. The junction had 16 bases not matched to a gene; V was cut back by 4 bases and J by 4 bases. Germline V CDR1 and CDR2: SNHLY, FYNNEI. The CDR3 length is 18 residues.

In this sample, this clone turned up once. The chain joins TRBV29-1 to TRBJ2-7, with TRBD1 matching 8 bases. There are 13 residues in the CDR3. From germline, CDR1 is SQVTM and CDR2 ANQGSEA. V lost 7 bases, J lost 5 bases, and 10 bases stayed unmatched. CDR3 sequence reads: CSGLTGDSDEQYF. The CDR3 bases are TGCAGCGGCCTGACAGGGGATTCCGACGAGCAGTACTTC.

The chain has TRBV18 and TRBJ2-1, with TRBD2 identical over 9 bases. V shed 0 bases, J shed 10 bases, and the junction held 4 bases outside the gene matches. This CDR3 is 14 amino acids long. The germline V gene has CDR1 KGHSH and CDR2 LQKENI. CDR3: CASSPPGLAREQFF. CDR3 nucleotides: TGTGCCAGCTCACCACCGGGACTAGCTCGGGAGCAGTTCTTC.

The J gene is TRBJ2-1, the V gene TRBV7-9, with TRBD2 matching 12 bases. Germline V gene data show CDR1 as SEHNR and CDR2 as FQNEAQ (reference sequence). CDR3 size: 15 residues. The trim removed 4 bases at V and 4 bases at J, leaving 2 bases unmatched. The CDR3 loop reads CASSSLAGGYNEQFF. CDR3 DNA: TGTGCCAGCAGCTCACTAGCGGGAGGTTACAATGAGCAGTTCTTC.

The chain links TRBV21-1 to TRBJ1-5; TRBD1, the D gene given by the table, was not confirmed from the DNA. TRBV21-1 is termed a pseudogene. This CDR3 has 14 residues. The CDR3 DNA reads as TGTGCCAGCAGGGTGGGACATGTTCGGCAGCCCCAGCATTTT. It is translated as CASRVGHVRQPQHF.

This clone was observed a handful of times. CDR3 sequence (DNA): TGTGCCAGCAGTGAAGCAGATAGTAGCGGGAGCTATGAGCAGTTCTTC. It encodes CASSEADSSGSYEQFF. The chain employs TRBV6-1 and TRBJ2-1; the match to TRBD2 covers 9 bases. The CDR3 runs to 16 residues. The junction had 8 bases not matched to a gene; V was cut back by 0 bases and J by 8 bases. Germline CDR1 is MNHNS and CDR2 is SASEGT.

The chain recombines TRBV27 with TRBJ1-2; 11 nucleotides agree with TRBD1. Germline V gene sequence: CDR1 MNHEY, CDR2 SMNVEV (reference sequence). The CDR3 spans 14 residues. With 8 bases clipped from V and 5 bases from J, the junction kept 7 bases outside the gene matches. DNA of the CDR3: TGTGCCAGCGCCGGACAGGGGGCTTTTTATGGCTACACCTTC. Its translation is CASAGQGAFYGYTF.

Concerning this clone: This sample includes further DNA sequences coding for the same CDR3. V usage is TRBV6-5 and J usage is TRBJ1-1, with D possibly TRBD1 on 6 matching bases. The V gene lost 5 bases and the J gene lost 5 bases, with 6 bases spanning the gap. Germline V gene sequence: CDR1 MNHEY, CDR2 SVGAGI. The CDR3 spans 11 residues. CDR3 DNA: TGTGCCAGCAGTAGGGGGACTGAAGCTTTCTTT. Amino acid sequence: CASSRGTEAFF.

This clone was picked up one time. V gene TRBV19 combines with J gene TRBJ2-7; 10 bases map to TRBD2. The V gene end was trimmed by 5 bases and the J gene end by 3 bases; junction bases not matched to a gene: 16. Germline CDR1 LNHDA, CDR2 SQIVND (reference sequence). The CDR3 runs to 18 residues. CDR3 DNA: TGTGCCAGTAGTTTGGGCGGCTTCAGAGCGGGAGGGATCTACGAGCAGTACTTC. This translates into CASSLGGFRAGGIYEQYF.

V gene TRBV24-1 combines with J gene TRBJ2-2; weak D call: TRBD2 (5 bases). This CDR3 is built from 17 residues. Trimming took 5 bases from V and 1 from J, leaving 16 bases between them. The germline CDR1 and CDR2 sequences are KGHDR and SFDVKD. The CDR3 reads CATSAPYGLENTGELFF. The CDR3 DNA reads as TGTGCCACCAGTGCACCATATGGACTGGAGAACACCGGGGAGCTGTTTTTT.

The gene calls are TRBV7-8 and TRBJ2-7; possibly TRBD1 for D (5 bases). Per germline, CDR1 SGHVS and CDR2 FQNEAQ. This CDR3 is 14 amino acids long. V was clipped by 1 base and J by 2 bases, with 9 bases between them. In DNA form, the CDR3 reads TGTGCCAGCAGCTTAGGACAGTCAACCTACGAGCAGTACTTC. Amino acid sequence: CASSLGQSTYEQYF. Supplemented by reference TRBV7-8 and TRBJ2-7, the full variable domain reads GAGVSQSPRYKVAKRGQDVALRCDPISGHVSLFWYQQALGQGPEFLTYFQNEAQLDKSGLPSDRFFAERPEGSVSTLKIQRTQQEDSAVYLCASSLGQSTYEQYFGPGTRLTVT.

This clone appeared many times. V is TRBV4-1 and J is TRBJ1-6, with 8 positions matching TRBD1. The germline V gene encodes CDR1 MGHRA and CDR2 YSYEKL. The CDR3 spans 15 residues. V shed 0 bases, J shed 10 bases, and the junction held 5 bases outside the gene matches. CDR3 in amino acids: CASSQEVTGESPLHF. The CDR3 DNA reads as TGCGCCAGCAGCCAAGAAGTGACAGGGGAATCACCCCTCCACTTT.

The V and J genes are TRBV5-6 and TRBJ2-7; no firm D call. CDR1 is SGHDT and CDR2 is YYEEEE in the germline V gene. CDR3 length: 14 residues. V shed 1 base and J shed 0 bases, with 8 bases lying between them. CDR3 loop: CASSLSRFSYEQYF. CDR3 coding DNA: TGTGCCAGCAGCTTGTCCAGGTTCTCCTACGAGCAGTACTTC. Full variable domain (outside the CDR3, taken from reference TRBV5-6 and TRBJ2-7): DAGVTQSPTHLIKTRGQQVTLRCSPKSGHDTVSWYQQALGQGPQFIFQYYEEEERQRGNFPDRFSGHQFPNYSSELNVNALLLGDSALYLCASSLSRFSYEQYFGPGTRLTVT.

The chain links TRBV5-1 to TRBJ2-3; possibly TRBD1 or TRBD2 for D (6 bases each). V lost 4 bases to trimming and J lost 2 bases, with 14 bases between them. This CDR3 has 15 amino acids. In germline, CDR1 is SGHRS, CDR2 YFSETQ. This CDR3 reads CASSVAGHYTDTQYF. The CDR3 nucleotides are TGCGCCAGCAGCGTGGCGGGACACTACACAGATACGCAGTATTTT.

The chain carries TRBV4-3 and TRBJ1-6; 7 positions agree with TRBD1. The J segment lost 8 bases and the V segment lost 1 base, leaving 8 bases of the junction unmatched. This CDR3 is built from 16 residues. Germline lookup yields CDR1 LGHNA and CDR2 YSLEER. The CDR3 loop reads CASSQGVGGGYSPLHF. The CDR3 nucleotides are TGCGCCAGCAGCCAAGGGGTAGGGGGCGGATATTCACCCCTCCACTTT.

The J gene is TRBJ1-5, the V gene TRBV6-5; D is unresolved. The V and J ends lost 0 bases and 7 bases respectively, with 13 bases between them. The CDR3 is 15 amino acids. Per the germline V gene, CDR1 is MNHEY and CDR2 is SVGAGI. The CDR3 DNA reads as TGTGCCAGCAGTTACTCGTCGTCGGGAGCACAGCCCCAGCATTTT. Its translation is CASSYSSSGAQPQHF.

This clone was seen a handful of times. The chain links TRBV5-8 to TRBJ2-2; a weak D match, TRBD1 (5 bases). The V gene's germline CDR1 is SGHTS and CDR2 YDEGEE. This CDR3 has 13 amino acids. The ends were cut back, 4 bases at V and 5 bases at J, with 9 bases in the middle. CDR3 sequence: CASSMTATGELFF. The CDR3 nucleotides read TGTGCCAGCAGCATGACAGCAACCGGGGAGCTGTTTTTT.

J is TRBJ2-7 and V is TRBV6-5; 7 bases line up with TRBD2. The CDR3 contains 14 residues. The V gene end was trimmed by 6 bases and the J gene end by 3 bases; junction bases not matched to a gene: 8. Germline V gene data show CDR1 as MNHEY and CDR2 as SVGAGI. This CDR3 reads CASSSGTVGYEQYF. DNA of the CDR3: TGTGCCAGCAGCAGCGGGACCGTTGGCTACGAGCAGTACTTC.

This chain joins TRBV15 and TRBJ1-4, with 10 bases matching TRBD1. Looked up from germline, CDR1 is LNHNV and CDR2 is YYDKDF (reference sequence). Losses at the gene ends were 6 bases for V and 0 bases for J; bases not matched to a gene: 4. The CDR3 contains 16 residues. CDR3 DNA: TGTGCCACCAGAAGGGACAGGGGAGCAACTAATGAAAAACTGTTTTTT. Its protein is CATRRDRGATNEKLFF.

The chain links TRBV5-1 to TRBJ2-3, with TRBD2 identical over 11 bases. Trimming removed 1 base from V and 1 base from J; junction bases left unmatched: 5. Germline V lookup: CDR1 SGHRS, CDR2 YFSETQ. The CDR3 has 17 amino acids. The CDR3 is CASSLKLAGVGTDTQYF. The CDR3 region has the DNA TGCGCCAGCAGCTTGAAACTAGCGGGAGTGGGCACAGATACGCAGTATTTT.

CDR3 sequence: CASSFGTVTPEAFF. Written as DNA, the CDR3 is TGTGCCAGCAGCTTTGGGACAGTAACCCCTGAAGCTTTCTTT. This chain uses TRBV5-4 with TRBJ1-1; 7 bases align to TRBD1. V lost 2 bases, J lost 6 bases, and 7 bases stayed unmatched. The length of the CDR3 is 14 residues. Germline-derived CDR1 and CDR2 are SGHNT and YYREEE (reference sequence).

The chain recombines TRBV11-1 with TRBJ2-5; D possibly corresponds to TRBD1 (6 bases). V was shortened by 5 bases and J by 5 bases, with 15 bases between the two germline ends. The CDR3 sequence is 14 residues long. Germline loops: CDR1 SGHAT, CDR2 FQDESV (reference sequence). The CDR3: CASSRRDILETQYF. The CDR3 nucleotides read TGTGCCAGCAGCCGTCGGGACATTTTGGAGACCCAGTACTTC.